The 20 T cell receptor beta chains listed next were all sequenced from one sample in a study of blood T cell repertoires in COVID-19. Assay used: immunoSEQ multiplex PCR; TCRdb lists only in-frame clones, some missing. The repertoire has 130,000 to 150,000 clones, about 86% of them found once; the top ten carry about 3%. The sample was peripheral blood. Receptors originate from a woman older than 75 with acute or convalescent COVID-19.

The chain uses TRBV6-2 or TRBV6-3 and TRBJ2-3; D unclear. Germline V lookup: CDR1 MNHEY, CDR2 SVGEGT. The CDR3 has 17 residues. Trimming left V 2 bases short and J 3 bases short, with 18 bases between. The CDR3 here is CASSYGYPALGTDTQYF. For the CDR3, the DNA is TGTGCCAGCAGTTACGGATACCCAGCGCTGGGTACAGATACGCAGTATTTT.

This clone came up once. The chain employs TRBV11-2 and TRBJ2-7; TRBD1 is a possible D gene (5 bases). The CDR3 is made up of 15 amino acids. Trimming pared 3 bases from V and 0 bases from J, leaving 12 bases between. Germline V gene lookup returns CDR1 SGHAT and CDR2 FQNNGV. The CDR3 loop reads CASSLGARASYEQYF. In DNA form, the CDR3 reads TGTGCCAGCAGCTTGGGCGCCAGGGCCTCCTACGAGCAGTACTTC.

The chain has TRBV5-1 and TRBJ1-5; D is uncertain. V dropped 1 base and J dropped 0 bases, with 8 bases sitting between them. This CDR3 is built from 15 residues. Germline values: CDR1 SGHRS, CDR2 YFSETQ. In DNA form, the CDR3 reads TGCGCCAGCAGCTTGATGGGAGATAGCAATCAGCCCCAGCATTTT. Translation gives CASSLMGDSNQPQHF.

Only a few counts were recorded for this clone. The chain carries TRBV11-2 and TRBJ2-7; TRBD2 agrees at 10 bases. CDR1 SGHAT and CDR2 FQNNGV come from the germline V gene. Trimming took 2 bases from V and 5 from J; bases not matched to a gene: 12. The CDR3 totals 17 residues. CDR3 nucleotide sequence: TGTGCCAGCAGCTTAAGATCTAGCGGGGGCCTTCGTCACGAGCAGTACTTC. As protein: CASSLRSSGGLRHEQYF. The variable domain in full, completed from reference TRBV11-2 and TRBJ2-7, reads EAGVAQSPRYKIIEKRQSVAFWCNPISGHATLYWYQQILGQGPKLLIQFQNNGVVDDSQLPKDRFSAERLKGVDSTLKIQPAKLEDSAVYLCASSLRSSGGLRHEQYFGPGTRLTVT.

V is TRBV29-1 and J is TRBJ2-3; TRBD1 might be the D (5 bases). The CDR3 runs to 15 residues. Trimming took 4 bases from V and 0 from J, leaving 14 bases between them. From germline, CDR1 is SQVTM and CDR2 ANQGSEA. CDR3 coding DNA: TGCAGCGTTGCACGACGCACAGGTAGCACAGATACGCAGTATTTT. As protein: CSVARRTGSTDTQYF.

This chain connects TRBV2 to TRBJ2-7, with no clear D. The length of the CDR3 is 11 residues. CDR1 and CDR2 from the germline V gene are SNHLY and FYNNEI. The ends were cut back, 4 bases at V and 4 bases at J, with 5 bases in the middle. CDR3 in amino acids: CASSVEYEQYF. CDR3 DNA sequence: TGTGCCAGCAGTGTAGAATACGAGCAGTACTTC.

The genes are TRBV19 and TRBJ1-2; TRBD1 matches 10 bases. The germline V gene encodes CDR1 LNHDA and CDR2 SQIVND (reference sequence). This CDR3 is built from 15 residues. V trimming: 4 bases; J trimming: 4 bases; junction bases outside the gene matches: 6. The CDR3 region has the DNA TGTGCCAGTAGTACCCCGGGACAGGGGATCTATGGCTACACCTTC. Its translation is CASSTPGQGIYGYTF. Based on the CDR3 plus reference TRBV19 and TRBJ1-2, the full variable domain is DGGITQSPKYLFRKEGQNVTLSCEQNLNHDAMYWYRQDPGQGLRLIYYSQIVNDFQKGDIAEGYSVSREKKESFPLTVTSAQKNPTAFYLCASSTPGQGIYGYTFGSGTRLTVV.

This chain uses TRBV19 with TRBJ1-2; tentatively, D is TRBD1 (6 bases). This CDR3 has 16 amino acids. The V gene's germline CDR1 is LNHDA and CDR2 SQIVND (reference sequence). V was trimmed by 5 bases and J by 0 bases, leaving 16 bases between them. Here the CDR3 DNA reads TGTGCCAGTAGTCTCAGGGGTTCTCTTTCTAACTATGGCTACACCTTC. Translating gives CASSLRGSLSNYGYTF.

This clone was observed a handful of times. The CDR3 DNA follows: TGTGCCAGCAGCTCTTACAGGGGAAACCGGATGAACACTGAAGCTTTCTTT. This codes for CASSSYRGNRMNTEAFF. V and J are TRBV5-6 and TRBJ1-1, with 7 bases matching TRBD1. There are 17 residues in the CDR3. The germline V gene has CDR1 SGHDT and CDR2 YYEEEE. V shed 3 bases and J 0 bases; nucleotides not matched to a gene: 11.

The gene calls are TRBV5-1 and TRBJ1-3; D unclear. The CDR3 extends over 13 amino acids. Trimming cost V 7 bases and J 4 bases, with 12 bases left between them. From germline, CDR1 is SGHRS and CDR2 YFSETQ. CDR3 residues: CASAPGFGNTIYF. In DNA, the CDR3 is TGCGCCAGCGCACCAGGTTTCGGAAACACCATATATTTT.

This chain links TRBV5-6 with TRBJ2-2, with D unresolved. Deletions cut 0 bases from V and 3 bases from J, with 9 bases between. The CDR3 has 15 residues. CDR1 and CDR2 from the germline V gene are SGHDT and YYEEEE. This chain's CDR3 is CASSLDLSDTGELFF. The CDR3, as DNA: TGTGCCAGCAGCTTGGACCTCAGCGACACCGGGGAGCTGTTTTTT.

V usage is TRBV19 and J usage is TRBJ2-1, with TRBD1 matching 7 bases. The CDR3 has 13 residues. CDR1 and CDR2 (germline): LNHDA, SQIVND (reference sequence). Losses at the gene ends were 5 bases for V and 8 bases for J; bases not matched to a gene: 6. This CDR3 reads CASSEDRRDEQFF. The CDR3 DNA reads as TGTGCCAGTAGTGAGGACAGGCGGGATGAGCAGTTCTTC.

The chain is built from TRBV2 and TRBJ1-4; TRBD1 agrees at 7 bases. CDR1 and CDR2 from the germline V gene are SNHLY and FYNNEI. Trimming cost V 7 bases and J 5 bases; bases outside gene matches: 16. The CDR3 runs to 17 residues. The CDR3 DNA reads TGTGCCAGCAATGGACAGGCCGGGGTGGGGGCGAATGAAAAACTGTTTTTT. Translating it yields CASNGQAGVGANEKLFF.

The chain combines TRBV7-9 with TRBJ2-6; D possibly corresponds to TRBD2 (6 bases). This CDR3 is built from 16 residues. The germline gives CDR1 SEHNR, CDR2 FQNEAQ (reference sequence). Trimming left V 5 bases short and J 2 bases short, with 13 bases between. The CDR3 region is CASSTLTGAGANVLTF. As DNA, the CDR3 is TGTGCCAGCAGCACCCTCACGGGGGCTGGGGCCAACGTCCTGACTTTC.

Here the CDR3 reads CSALGGTEAFF. CDR3 DNA sequence: TGCAGTGCCCTGGGGGGGACTGAAGCTTTCTTT. The gene calls are TRBV20-1 and TRBJ1-1; possible D gene TRBD1, 5 bases. The CDR3 contains 11 residues. The V end lost 6 bases, the J end lost 5 bases, and 10 bases lay between the germline ends. CDR1 is DFQATT, CDR2 SNEGSKA, per germline (reference sequence).

The chain is built from TRBV30 and TRBJ2-5; TRBD1 aligns across 7 bases. In germline, CDR1 is GTSNPN, CDR2 SVGIG (reference sequence). The CDR3 covers 14 residues. V lost 5 bases and J lost 4; bases outside the gene matches: 10. This CDR3 is CAWLRDRISETQYF. The CDR3 DNA sequence: TGTGCCTGGTTACGGGACAGAATTTCAGAGACCCAGTACTTC.

The chain uses TRBV3-1 (or the pseudogene TRBV3-2) and TRBJ2-7, with D tentatively TRBD1 (6 bases). The germline V and J ends were trimmed by 4 bases and 4 bases, with 11 bases remaining between them. The length of the CDR3 is 13 residues. In germline, CDR1 is LGHDT, CDR2 YNNKEL (reference sequence). CDR3 region: CASSPGTRYEQYF. The CDR3 region has the DNA TGTGCCAGCAGCCCGGGGACACGATACGAGCAGTACTTC.

The J gene is TRBJ1-1, the V gene TRBV4-1; D may be TRBD1 (5 bases). Looked up from germline, CDR1 is MGHRA and CDR2 is YSYEKL. Trimming took off 2 bases at V and 4 bases at J, with 14 bases between the two ends. The CDR3 is 15 amino acids. The DNA of the CDR3 is TGCGCCAGCAGCCAACCCGGGGGAGGCTTCACTGAAGCTTTCTTT. Its translation is CASSQPGGGFTEAFF.

The chain has TRBV7-3 and TRBJ1-2, with a weak D call TRBD1 (5 bases). V was shortened by 1 base and J by 3 bases, with 12 bases between the two germline ends. Germline assignment: CDR1 SGHTA and CDR2 FQGTGA. This CDR3 has 15 residues. In DNA form, the CDR3 reads TGTGCCAGCAGCTTAATTTCCAGGGAGGACTATGGCTACACCTTC. It yields the protein CASSLISREDYGYTF.

J is TRBJ1-2 and V is TRBV13; TRBD1 is a possible D gene (6 bases). CDR1 PRHDT and CDR2 FYEKMQ come from the germline V gene (reference sequence). V shed 2 bases and J shed 4 bases, with 11 bases lying between them. The CDR3 consists of 14 residues. The CDR3: CASSLTGMGYGYTF. The CDR3 bases are TGTGCCAGCAGCTTAACAGGGATGGGCTATGGCTACACCTTC.